The T cell receptor beta chain described here comes from a study of cytotoxic CD8 clonotypes in ibrutinib-treated CLL. The CDR3 totals 13 residues. Germline V gene sequence: CDR1 SGHVS, CDR2 FQNEAQ. V lost 5 bases and J lost 4, with 11 bases in between. TCRdb's table, derived via immunoSEQ multiplex PCR, lists solely in-frame clones and lacks some. The sample contains over 100,000 clones, approximately 83% of which appear only once. The receptor was isolated from a human donor with chronic lymphocytic leukemia. This specimen consisted of PBMCs, obtained after 24 months of ibrutinib treatment. The J gene is TRBJ1-1, the V gene TRBV7-8; no reliable D call. The DNA of the CDR3 is TGTGCCAGCAGCGCCCTTTTTCGCACTGAAGCTTTCTTT. Translation gives CASSALFRTEAFF.